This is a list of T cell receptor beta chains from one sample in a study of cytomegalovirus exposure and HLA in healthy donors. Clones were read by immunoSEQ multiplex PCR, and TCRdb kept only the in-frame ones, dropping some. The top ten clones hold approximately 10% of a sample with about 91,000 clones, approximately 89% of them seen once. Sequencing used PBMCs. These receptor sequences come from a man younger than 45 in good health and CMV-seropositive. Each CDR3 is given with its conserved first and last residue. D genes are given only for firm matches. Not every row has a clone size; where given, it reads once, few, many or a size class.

cdr3_aa: CASSLSPDGYTF
cdr3_nt: TGTGCCAGCTCACTTTCGCCAGATGGCTACACCTTC
d_call: .
j_call: TRBJ1-2
clone_size: .
v_call: TRBV18

cdr3_aa: CASSAPAVETQYF
cdr3_nt: TGTGCCAGCAGCGCTCCGGCGGTAGAGACCCAGTACTTC
d_call: .
j_call: TRBJ2-5
clone_size: .
v_call: TRBV9

cdr3_aa: CSVGAGSSNQPQHF
cdr3_nt: TGCAGCGTTGGAGCGGGGTCTAGCAATCAGCCCCAGCATTTT
d_call: .
j_call: TRBJ1-5
clone_size: few
v_call: TRBV29-1

cdr3_aa: CASSLRYGTTGMPQYF
cdr3_nt: TGTGCCAGCAGCCTCCGGTACGGGACTACTGGAATGCCCCAGTACTTC
d_call: TRBD2
j_call: TRBJ2-5
clone_size: .
v_call: TRBV11-1

cdr3_aa: CASSIDTGDEQYF
cdr3_nt: TGTGCCAGCAGCATAGACACAGGGGACGAGCAGTACTTC
d_call: TRBD1
j_call: TRBJ2-7
clone_size: .
v_call: TRBV7-9

cdr3_aa: CASSNGGGKGTEAFF
cdr3_nt: TGTGCCAGCAGCAACGGGGGGGGGAAAGGCACTGAAGCTTTCTTT
d_call: .
j_call: TRBJ1-1
clone_size: .
v_call: TRBV11-2

cdr3_aa: CATSRPPPGQGASYGYTF
cdr3_nt: TGTGCCACCAGCAGACCCCCGCCGGGACAGGGGGCGAGCTATGGCTACACCTTC
d_call: TRBD1
j_call: TRBJ1-2
clone_size: .
v_call: TRBV15

cdr3_aa: CASSLGHRESSF
cdr3_nt: TGTGCCAGCAGCTTAGGGCACAGAGAGTCTTCATTC
d_call: .
j_call: TRBJ1-2
clone_size: .
v_call: TRBV7-2

cdr3_aa: CASSFIERGYNEQFF
cdr3_nt: TGTGCCAGCAGCTTTATCGAGCGGGGTTACAATGAGCAGTTCTTC
d_call: TRBD2
j_call: TRBJ2-1
clone_size: .
v_call: TRBV5-5

cdr3_aa: CASSQALSGISYNEQFF
cdr3_nt: TGCGCCAGCAGCCAAGCCCTAAGCGGGATCTCCTACAATGAGCAGTTCTTC
d_call: TRBD2
j_call: TRBJ2-1
clone_size: once
v_call: TRBV4-1

cdr3_aa: CAISDPAGRDVTEAFF
cdr3_nt: TGTGCCATCAGTGATCCGGCAGGTCGGGATGTTACTGAAGCTTTCTTT
d_call: .
j_call: TRBJ1-1
clone_size: .
v_call: TRBV10-3

cdr3_aa: CASSLQGEKLFF
cdr3_nt: TGTGCCAGCAGCCTCCAGGGAGAAAAACTGTTTTTT
d_call: .
j_call: TRBJ1-4
clone_size: once
v_call: TRBV27

cdr3_aa: CASSFRRLASRNEQFF
cdr3_nt: TGTGCCAGCAGCTTTCGGCGGCTAGCGTCAAGGAATGAGCAGTTCTTC
d_call: .
j_call: TRBJ2-1
clone_size: .
v_call: TRBV5-6

cdr3_aa: CASSLGRDYYEQYF
cdr3_nt: TGTGCCAGCAGCTTGGGGCGGGACTACTACGAGCAGTACTTC
d_call: TRBD2
j_call: TRBJ2-7
clone_size: .
v_call: TRBV7-2

cdr3_aa: CASSSQGAKAFF
cdr3_nt: TGTGCCAGCAGCTCGCAGGGGGCTAAAGCTTTCTTT
d_call: TRBD1
j_call: TRBJ1-1
clone_size: once
v_call: TRBV7-9

cdr3_aa: CASSSTNGDKNEQFF
cdr3_nt: TGTGCCAGCAGCTCAACTAACGGGGACAAAAATGAGCAGTTCTTC
d_call: .
j_call: TRBJ2-1
clone_size: .
v_call: TRBV7-9

cdr3_aa: CASREDSYEQYF
cdr3_nt: TGTGCCAGCAGGGAGGACTCCTACGAGCAGTACTTC
d_call: .
j_call: TRBJ2-7
clone_size: .
v_call: TRBV2

cdr3_aa: CASTPGGPNTEAFF
cdr3_nt: TGCGCCAGTACCCCAGGGGGCCCTAACACTGAAGCTTTCTTT
d_call: TRBD1
j_call: TRBJ1-1
clone_size: .
v_call: TRBV5-1

cdr3_aa: CASSDSGARYNEQFF
cdr3_nt: TGTGCCAGCAGCGATAGCGGGGCCCGCTACAATGAGCAGTTCTTC
d_call: TRBD2
j_call: TRBJ2-1
clone_size: .
v_call: TRBV7-3

cdr3_aa: CSVEDLWTGVQETQYF
cdr3_nt: TGCAGCGTTGAAGATCTATGGACAGGGGTACAAGAGACCCAGTACTTC
d_call: TRBD1
j_call: TRBJ2-5
clone_size: .
v_call: TRBV29-1

cdr3_aa: CASSPTTNTEAFF
cdr3_nt: TGTGCCAGCAGCCCGACTACAAACACTGAAGCTTTCTTT
d_call: .
j_call: TRBJ1-1
clone_size: .
v_call: TRBV5-4

cdr3_aa: CASSGTGGMNTEAFF
cdr3_nt: TGTGCCAGCTCCGGGACAGGGGGCATGAACACTGAAGCTTTCTTT
d_call: TRBD1
j_call: TRBJ1-1
clone_size: .
v_call: TRBV18

cdr3_aa: CAWSLGGASYEQYF
cdr3_nt: TGTGCCTGGAGTTTAGGGGGGGCTTCCTACGAGCAGTACTTC
d_call: .
j_call: TRBJ2-7
clone_size: .
v_call: TRBV30

cdr3_aa: CASSMPQGRTINYGYTF
cdr3_nt: TGTGCCAGTAGTATGCCCCAGGGGCGCACGATTAACTATGGCTACACCTTC
d_call: .
j_call: TRBJ1-2
clone_size: .
v_call: TRBV19

cdr3_aa: CASSLSTGIHEQYF
cdr3_nt: TGCGCCAGCAGCCTCTCCACAGGGATCCACGAGCAGTACTTC
d_call: .
j_call: TRBJ2-7
clone_size: medium-sized
v_call: TRBV5-1

cdr3_aa: CAISDPSGTGSYEQYF
cdr3_nt: TGTGCCATCAGTGACCCCTCCGGGACAGGGTCCTACGAGCAGTACTTC
d_call: TRBD1
j_call: TRBJ2-7
clone_size: once
v_call: TRBV10-3

cdr3_aa: CASSVIETSETQYF
cdr3_nt: TGTGCCAGCAGCGTAATCGAGACAAGTGAGACCCAGTACTTC
d_call: .
j_call: TRBJ2-5
clone_size: .
v_call: TRBV9

cdr3_aa: CASSQATNSYEQYF
cdr3_nt: TGTGCCAGCAGCCAAGCGACTAACTCCTACGAGCAGTACTTC
d_call: .
j_call: TRBJ2-7
clone_size: .
v_call: TRBV7-6

cdr3_aa: CASSWGQGAREDTQYF
cdr3_nt: TGTGCCAGCAGCTGGGGACAGGGGGCTCGTGAAGATACGCAGTATTTT
d_call: TRBD1
j_call: TRBJ2-3
clone_size: .
v_call: TRBV5-8

cdr3_aa: CASSQEETSGRADTQYF
cdr3_nt: TGTGCCAGCAGCCAAGAAGAGACTAGCGGGAGGGCAGATACGCAGTATTTT
d_call: TRBD2
j_call: TRBJ2-3
clone_size: .
v_call: TRBV4-2

cdr3_aa: CASTRKGHHLQHF
cdr3_nt: TGTGCCAGCACCCGAAAGGGGCACCATTTACAGCATTTT
d_call: .
j_call: TRBJ1-5
clone_size: .
v_call: TRBV2

cdr3_aa: CASSLVVGQVTGELFF
cdr3_nt: TGTGCCAGCAGCTTAGTGGTGGGACAGGTAACCGGGGAGCTGTTTTTT
d_call: TRBD1
j_call: TRBJ2-2
clone_size: .
v_call: TRBV7-8

cdr3_aa: CASSRTSRLSEQYF
cdr3_nt: TGTGCCAGCAGTAGGACTAGTCGTCTCTCCGAGCAGTACTTC
d_call: TRBD2
j_call: TRBJ2-7
clone_size: .
v_call: TRBV2

cdr3_aa: CASSLRLAGGETQYF
cdr3_nt: TGTGCCAGCAGCTTGAGGCTAGCGGGAGGAGAGACCCAGTACTTC
d_call: TRBD2
j_call: TRBJ2-5
clone_size: .
v_call: TRBV5-4

cdr3_aa: CANMSSGRSSYEQYF
cdr3_nt: TGTGCCAACATGTCTAGCGGGCGTAGCTCCTACGAGCAGTACTTC
d_call: TRBD2
j_call: TRBJ2-7
clone_size: .
v_call: TRBV28

cdr3_aa: CASSFGQGHTGELFF
cdr3_nt: TGTGCCAGCAGCTTCGGACAGGGGCACACCGGGGAGCTGTTTTTT
d_call: TRBD1
j_call: TRBJ2-2
clone_size: .
v_call: TRBV5-4

cdr3_aa: CASGHQPQHF
cdr3_nt: TGTGCCAGTGGCCATCAGCCCCAGCATTTT
d_call: .
j_call: TRBJ1-5
clone_size: .
v_call: TRBV6-1

cdr3_aa: CASSQESGRPGFGANVLTF
cdr3_nt: TGCGCCAGCAGCCAAGAGAGCGGGAGGCCCGGGTTTGGGGCCAACGTCCTGACTTTC
d_call: TRBD2
j_call: TRBJ2-6
clone_size: .
v_call: TRBV4-1

cdr3_aa: CASSLGDSGRYEQYF
cdr3_nt: TGTGCCAGCAGCTTGGGTGATAGCGGTAGATACGAGCAGTACTTC
d_call: .
j_call: TRBJ2-7
clone_size: .
v_call: TRBV5-4

cdr3_aa: CASTPNRGGEQYF
cdr3_nt: TGTGCCAGTACGCCCAACAGGGGCGGCGAGCAGTACTTC
d_call: TRBD1
j_call: TRBJ2-7
clone_size: .
v_call: TRBV19

cdr3_aa: CAISAVGTPYEQYF
cdr3_nt: TGTGCCATCAGTGCAGTAGGGACTCCCTACGAGCAGTACTTC
d_call: .
j_call: TRBJ2-7
clone_size: .
v_call: TRBV10-3

cdr3_aa: CARSGRDREGETQYF
cdr3_nt: TGTGCCAGAAGCGGCCGGGACAGGGAAGGAGAGACCCAGTACTTC
d_call: TRBD1
j_call: TRBJ2-5
clone_size: .
v_call: TRBV5-3

cdr3_aa: CASSRRTTTNEKLFF
cdr3_nt: TGTGCCAGCAGCCGCCGGACAACAACTAATGAAAAACTGTTTTTT
d_call: .
j_call: TRBJ1-4
clone_size: .
v_call: TRBV27

cdr3_aa: CASSLLSSPGIQYF
cdr3_nt: TGTGCCAGCAGCTTACTTTCCAGCCCGGGCATTCAGTACTTC
d_call: .
j_call: TRBJ2-4
clone_size: .
v_call: TRBV7-2

cdr3_aa: CASSLGLVRSYNEQFF
cdr3_nt: TGTGCCAGCAGCTTAGGACTAGTCCGATCCTACAATGAGCAGTTCTTC
d_call: TRBD2
j_call: TRBJ2-1
clone_size: .
v_call: TRBV5-6

cdr3_aa: CASSPGTSGRAGETQYF
cdr3_nt: TGTGCCAGCAGCCCGGGGACTAGCGGGAGGGCCGGAGAGACCCAGTACTTC
d_call: TRBD2
j_call: TRBJ2-5
clone_size: .
v_call: TRBV11-3

cdr3_aa: CASSQNRASNTEAFF
cdr3_nt: TGTGCCAGCAGCCAAAACAGGGCTTCGAACACTGAAGCTTTCTTT
d_call: .
j_call: TRBJ1-1
clone_size: few
v_call: TRBV7-2

cdr3_aa: CASSSPGTYEQYF
cdr3_nt: TGTGCCAGCAGTTCCCCCGGGACCTACGAGCAGTACTTC
d_call: .
j_call: TRBJ2-7
clone_size: .
v_call: TRBV28

cdr3_aa: CASSLRWANTEAFF
cdr3_nt: TGTGCCAGCAGTCTCCGATGGGCGAACACTGAAGCTTTCTTT
d_call: .
j_call: TRBJ1-1
clone_size: .
v_call: TRBV28

cdr3_aa: CASSIGAGPYEQYF
cdr3_nt: TGTGCCAGTAGTATAGGGGCAGGCCCCTACGAGCAGTACTTC
d_call: .
j_call: TRBJ2-7
clone_size: .
v_call: TRBV19

cdr3_aa: CASSLEPRGRILREQYF
cdr3_nt: TGTGCCAGCAGCTTAGAGCCTCGCGGGAGGATCTTGCGGGAGCAGTACTTC
d_call: TRBD2
j_call: TRBJ2-7
clone_size: .
v_call: TRBV7-9